Each of the 8 T cell receptor beta chains below was sequenced from the same sample in a study of T cells in Graves' hyperthyroidism and ophthalmopathy. Amplified regions were TCR beta CDR3 sequences from RNA transcripts. TCR CDR3 regions were first amplified by RT-PCR with HTBI primers. MiXCR was run by TCRdb on the multiplex PCR reads, yielding one entry per CDR3 protein. Found here are hundreds of thousands of distinct CDR3 sequences, about 20% of them singletons; the top ten hold roughly 50%. Specimen: blood. The receptors stem from a middle-aged man with Graves' ophthalmopathy.

This clonotype was seen repeatedly, ten times or more. The chain combines TRBV20-1 with TRBJ2-3, with D perhaps matching TRBD2 (6 bases). The CDR3 spans 15 residues. Trimming left V 5 bases short and J 3 bases short, with 18 bases between. CDR1 is DFQATT and CDR2 is SNEGSKA in the germline V gene (reference sequence). CDR3 protein: CSAPRAGRGTDTQYF. In DNA, the CDR3 is TGCAGTGCTCCCAGGGCGGGAAGGGGTACAGATACGCAGTATTTT.

The CDR3 bases are TGTGCCAGCAGTCGCGCCTGGAGGGTGACGATGAACACTGAAGCTTTCTTT. Its protein product is CASSRAWRVTMNTEAFF. The chain is built from TRBV27 and TRBJ1-1; D gene ambiguous. Trimming removed 5 bases at V and 0 bases at J, with 19 bases between. Per the germline V gene, CDR1 is MNHEY and CDR2 is SMNVEV (reference sequence). The CDR3 is 17 amino acids.

In its sample, this clonotype was seen many times. The chain couples TRBV2 to TRBJ1-1; 7 bases fit TRBD1. Germline loops: CDR1 SNHLY, CDR2 FYNNEI. After removal of 6 bases from V and 4 bases from J, the junction contained 8 bases not matched to a gene. CDR3 length equals 14 residues. The CDR3 sequence: CASSPQGFGTEAFF. CDR3 bases: TGTGCCAGCAGCCCACAGGGGTTCGGCACTGAAGCTTTCTTT.

This clonotype has a handful of counts. This chain links TRBV18 with TRBJ1-1, with D tentatively TRBD1 (6 bases). CDR1 and CDR2 from the germline V gene are KGHSH and LQKENI. The V and J ends lost 2 bases and 3 bases respectively, with 16 bases between them. The CDR3 is made up of 16 amino acids. CDR3 sequence reads: CASSPGRGGKDTEAFF. DNA for the CDR3: TGTGCCAGCTCACCAGGTCGGGGGGGCAAGGACACTGAAGCTTTCTTT.

This clonotype showed up many times. In DNA form, the CDR3 reads TGTGCCAGCTCACCAGCTAAGAACACTGAAGCTTTCTTT. Translation: CASSPAKNTEAFF. This chain uses TRBV18 with TRBJ1-1; no clear D gene. Trimming took off 2 bases at V and 1 base at J, with 5 bases between the two ends. The germline gives CDR1 KGHSH, CDR2 LQKENI. The CDR3 loop spans 13 amino acids.

In this sample, this clonotype turned up a few times. The chain links TRBV19 to TRBJ2-7, with no clear D. The CDR3 is 14 amino acids. CDR1 LNHDA and CDR2 SQIVND come from the germline V gene (reference sequence). V lost 5 bases and J 3 bases, leaving 14 bases between the germline ends. The CDR3 loop is CASSPAVAGYEQYF. In nucleotides, the CDR3 is TGTGCCAGTAGTCCTGCTGTAGCCGGCTACGAGCAGTACTTC.

The rearrangement joins TRBV15 to TRBJ2-1; tentatively, D is TRBD2 (5 bases). The CDR3 is 14 amino acids. Germline V gene sequence: CDR1 LNHNV, CDR2 YYDKDF (reference sequence). The V gene lost 0 bases and the J gene lost 6 bases, with 9 bases spanning the gap. The CDR3 DNA follows: TGTGCCACCAGCAGAGATCCAGCGGTCAATGAGCAGTTCTTC. Translation gives CATSRDPAVNEQFF.

J is TRBJ1-1 and V is TRBV29-1; maybe TRBD1 (5 bases). The germline V and J ends were trimmed by 4 bases and 6 bases, with 12 bases remaining between them. CDR3 length equals 12 residues. Germline loops: CDR1 SQVTM, CDR2 ANQGSEA. CDR3 sequence: CSVARVDPEAFF. DNA of the CDR3: TGCAGCGTTGCCAGGGTAGACCCTGAAGCTTTCTTT.